This T cell receptor beta chain stems from a study of cytomegalovirus exposure and HLA in healthy donors. The V end was cut by 6 bases, the J end by 1 base, with 5 bases between. Germline V gene sequence: CDR1 SNHLY, CDR2 FYNNEI. The CDR3 runs to 12 residues. Produced via immunoSEQ multiplex PCR; TCRdb's table is partial and in-frame only. This sample has roughly 300,000 clones, with just over 85% found just once. The study, taken as a whole, reports: Investigators reported fewer than 200 TCR beta chains as tied to cytomegalovirus. Despite most TCR sequences being rare, some public TCRs occurred in many donors.

This clone showed up just once. What it binds is unknown. V and J are TRBV2 and TRBJ2-3; the D gene is possibly TRBD1 (5 bases). The TCR comes from a woman aged 18-35 years in good health and CMV-seronegative. The specimen sequenced was PBMCs. CDR3 in amino acids: CASRTGTDTQYF. The CDR3 nucleotides are TGTGCCAGCAGGACAGGCACAGATACGCAGTATTTT.